This T cell receptor (beta chain) was profiled in a study of T cell clones after liver transplantation. Looking at the study overall: Until 12-24 months post-transplant, subjects got standard immunosuppression and no induction. Blood was drawn pre-transplant, before withdrawal, and after full or failed withdrawal.

This CDR3 comprises 16 residues. The J segment lost 3 bases and the V segment lost 4 bases, leaving 6 bases of the junction unmatched. The germline gives CDR1 SGHRS, CDR2 YFSETQ. Sequenced by immunoSEQ multiplex PCR; TCRdb stores in-frame clones only, minus some. The sample consists of 80,000 or so clones, around four fifths of them appearing once. The input for sequencing was CD4+ T cells from blood, taken approximately 45 months after liver transplant. This clonotype was obtained from a human patient who received a liver transplant. The graft donor may have given rise to some T cells. V is TRBV5-1 and J is TRBJ2-5; 13 bases agree with TRBD2. The CDR3 here is CASSGRTSGSEETQYF. As DNA, the CDR3 is TGCGCCAGCAGCGGGAGGACTAGCGGGAGTGAAGAGACCCAGTACTTC.